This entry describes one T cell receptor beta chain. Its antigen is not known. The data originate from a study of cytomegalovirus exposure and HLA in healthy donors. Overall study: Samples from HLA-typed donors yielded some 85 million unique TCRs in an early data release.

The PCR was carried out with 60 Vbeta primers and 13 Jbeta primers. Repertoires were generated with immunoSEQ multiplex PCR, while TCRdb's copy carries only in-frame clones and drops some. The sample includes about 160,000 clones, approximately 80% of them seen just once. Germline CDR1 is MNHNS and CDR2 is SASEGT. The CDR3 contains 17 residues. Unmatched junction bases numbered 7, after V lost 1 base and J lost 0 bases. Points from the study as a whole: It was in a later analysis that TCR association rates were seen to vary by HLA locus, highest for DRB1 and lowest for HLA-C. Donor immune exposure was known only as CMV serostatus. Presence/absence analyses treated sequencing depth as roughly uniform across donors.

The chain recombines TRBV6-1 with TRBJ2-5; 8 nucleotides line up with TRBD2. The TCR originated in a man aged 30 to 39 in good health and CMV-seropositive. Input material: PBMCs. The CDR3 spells CASSEEIAGPYQETQYF. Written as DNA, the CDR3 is TGTGCCAGCAGTGAAGAAATAGCGGGGCCGTACCAAGAGACCCAGTACTTC.